This entry describes one T cell receptor beta chain. As yet, its antigen is unknown. The data belong to a study of cytomegalovirus exposure and HLA in healthy donors. Whole-study results and caveats: Many donors carried some public TCRs, although rarity characterized most TCR sequences. Later on, a genetic analysis was performed. It linked a missense variant in DCLRE1C with V- and J-gene trimming of TCR beta.

V lost 9 bases, J lost 6 bases, and 2 bases stayed unmatched. CDR3 size: 12 residues. Germline loops: CDR1 SGHTA, CDR2 FQGTGA. The PCR made use of 60 Vbeta and 13 Jbeta primers. Assay: immunoSEQ multiplex PCR; the TCRdb copy retains only in-frame clones and omits some. The table lists almost 95,000 clones, 69% of them singletons. Sequencing used PBMCs. The genes are TRBV7-3 and TRBJ2-2, with 9 bases identical to TRBD2. The source is a middle-aged man in good health and CMV-seronegative. In DNA, the CDR3 is TGTGCCAGTAGCGGGAGCGCCGGGGAGCTGTTTTTT. Its protein is CASSGSAGELFF.